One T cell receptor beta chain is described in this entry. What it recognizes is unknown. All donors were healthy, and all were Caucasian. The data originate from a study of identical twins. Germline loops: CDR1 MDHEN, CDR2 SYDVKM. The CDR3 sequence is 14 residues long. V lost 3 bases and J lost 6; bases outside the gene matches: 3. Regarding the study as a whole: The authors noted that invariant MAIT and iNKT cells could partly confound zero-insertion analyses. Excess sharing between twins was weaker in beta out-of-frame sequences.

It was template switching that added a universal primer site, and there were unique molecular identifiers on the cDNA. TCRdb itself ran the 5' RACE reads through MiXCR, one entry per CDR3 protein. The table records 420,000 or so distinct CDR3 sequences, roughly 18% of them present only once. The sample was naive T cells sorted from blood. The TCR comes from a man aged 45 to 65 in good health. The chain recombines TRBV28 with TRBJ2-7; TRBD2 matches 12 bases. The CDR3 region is CASSFSTSGGEQYF. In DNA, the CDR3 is TGTGCCAGCAGTTTCTCGACTAGCGGGGGCGAGCAGTACTTC.